Below, one T cell receptor (beta chain) is given with its context. The data stem from a study of human T cells and chemical hapten exposure. V gave up 7 bases and J gave up 2 bases, with 6 bases separating them. CDR1 is MDHEN, CDR2 SYDVKM, per germline. The CDR3 is 12 residues long. TCRdb recomputed calls from the RACE reads with MiXCR, one row per CDR3 protein. This table holds a few hundred thousand distinct CDR3 sequences, around 5.5% found once. Documented time point: pre-sensitization, week 0. Treatment noted: therapeutic diphenylcyclopropenone sensitization with weekly scalp DPC. This chain connects TRBV28 to TRBJ1-3, with D possibly being TRBD1 (5 bases). The TCR originated in a woman under 30 with alopecia areata. Some clones in this sample may be carry-over from other donors' samples. This sample comprised whole blood, obtained in connection with sensitization to the hapten diphenylcyclopropenone (DPC). The CDR3 loop is CASTRAGNTIYF. CDR3 in DNA: TGTGCCAGCACCAGGGCTGGAAACACCATATATTTT.